This TCR beta chain was identified during a study of blood T cell repertoires in COVID-19. The wider study: Some COVID-19 samples were acute and others convalescent; all came from the United States, Italy and Spain. Sources were T cells, B-cell-depleted T cells, or PBMCs; the material itself was cDNA or gDNA.

J was trimmed by 6 bases and V by 5 bases; bases with no gene match: 12. CDR3 size: 16 residues. The germline CDR1 and CDR2 sequences are SEHNR and FQNEAQ (reference sequence). Residents of about 25 US areas, aged about 18 to 89 years, made up the participants. This table comes from immunoSEQ multiplex PCR, and its TCRdb copy is limited to in-frame clones, with some not included. This sample has a few hundred thousand clones, with about four fifths found just once. This receptor was taken from a woman in her 50s who had recovered from COVID-19. The chain employs TRBV7-9 and TRBJ2-2; 7 bases agree with TRBD2. Material: PBMCs or T cells enriched from blood (not recorded which). Here the CDR3 reads CASSPLGTAGAGELFF. CDR3 DNA: TGTGCCAGCAGCCCCCTCGGGACTGCGGGGGCCGGGGAGCTGTTTTTT.